This TCR beta chain was recovered during a study of CD8 T cells in Susac syndrome. In the case of this clonotype: Its specificity is not known.

Blood CD8+ and CD4+ T cells underwent high-throughput TCR beta sequencing. The authors negatively isolated CD8+ and CD4+ T cells and FACS-enriched TEMRA cells. General observations from the study: By the study's own acknowledgment, its TCR sequencing and HLA analysis included relatively few individuals.

Random hexamers primed reverse transcription of about 0.45 to 1 ug RNA. immunoSEQ multiplex PCR amplified TCR beta CDR3 across 54 Vbeta, 13 Jbeta. TCRdb re-called the immunoSEQ multiplex PCR reads through MiXCR, storing one row per CDR3 protein. The sample holds some 200,000 distinct CDR3 sequences, 95% seen once. The CDR3 sequence is 18 residues long. The V gene lost 1 base and the J gene lost 0 bases, with 16 bases spanning the gap. The germline gives CDR1 SEHNR, CDR2 FQNEAQ (reference sequence). The chain is built from TRBV7-9 and TRBJ2-1; D is possibly TRBD1 or TRBD2 (5 bases each). The clonotype was recovered from a human donor with multiple sclerosis. What was sequenced was CD4+ T cells from PBMCs. The chain's CDR3 is CASSLGGSGDDSYNEQFF. Written as DNA, the CDR3 is TGTGCCAGCAGCTTAGGGGGCTCTGGGGACGACTCCTACAATGAGCAGTTCTTC.